What follows are 31 T cell receptor beta chains derived from one specimen sequenced in a study of T-cell memory formation after mild COVID-19. TCRdb fed the 5' RACE reads into MiXCR, producing one record per CDR3 protein. The sample lists about 560,000 distinct CDR3 sequences; approximately 15% were seen once. The sequencing input was PBMCs or a T cell subset sorted from them (not recorded which). These receptors originate from an adult woman who had mild COVID-19 (a few samples of this study predate the infection). Cell type and time point are not known.

This chain connects TRBV20-1 to TRBJ1-2; D is ambiguous. Trimming took off 5 bases at V and 2 bases at J, with 9 bases between the two ends. The CDR3 length is 12 residues. Germline values: CDR1 DFQATT, CDR2 SNEGSKA (reference sequence). The CDR3 here is CSAPWRNYGYTF. CDR3 coding DNA: TGCAGTGCTCCGTGGAGGAACTATGGCTACACCTTC.

This chain links TRBV3-1 with TRBJ2-7, with D possibly being TRBD1 (6 bases). Germline lookup yields CDR1 LGHDT and CDR2 YNNKEL (reference sequence). Trimming shortened V by 1 base and J by 6 bases, and 10 bases separated the two germline ends. The CDR3 is made up of 13 amino acids. The CDR3 here is CASSQAQGTEQYF. The CDR3 region has the DNA TGTGCCAGCAGCCAAGCACAGGGAACCGAGCAGTACTTC.

This clonotype showed up just a few times. The rearrangement uses TRBV6-2 or TRBV6-3 and TRBJ1-3; possibly TRBD1 for D (5 bases). Trimming shortened V by 6 bases and J by 11 bases, and 14 bases separated the two germline ends. This CDR3 is built from 12 residues. CDR1 is MNHEY, CDR2 SVGEGT, per germline. This chain's CDR3 is CASRPAGGAIYF. The DNA of the CDR3 is TGTGCCAGCAGGCCGGCTGGGGGAGCCATATATTTT.

The chain carries TRBV6-5 and TRBJ2-2; D gene uncertain. V lost 8 bases and J lost 1, with 17 bases in between. The germline V gene encodes CDR1 MNHEY and CDR2 SVGAGI. The CDR3 has 16 amino acids. The CDR3 here is CASRLGHTLNTGELFF. The CDR3, as DNA: TGTGCCAGCCGCCTCGGGCACACTTTGAACACCGGGGAGCTGTTTTTT.

This clonotype appeared a few times. The chain links TRBV20-1 to TRBJ2-7; TRBD2 is a possible D gene (5 bases). Germline V gene lookup returns CDR1 DFQATT and CDR2 SNEGSKA (reference sequence). This CDR3 spans 14 amino acids. V shed 0 bases and J shed 1 base, with 10 bases lying between them. CDR3 amino acids: CSARDWERSYEQYF. DNA of the CDR3: TGCAGTGCTAGAGATTGGGAGAGGTCCTACGAGCAGTACTTC.

The J gene is TRBJ2-2, the V gene TRBV2, with unresolved D. The CDR3 has 13 amino acids. V was pared by 6 bases and J by 2 bases, with 7 bases between. The germline V gene has CDR1 SNHLY and CDR2 FYNNEI. CDR3 sequence reads: CASRDVNTGELFF. In nucleotides, the CDR3 is TGTGCCAGCAGAGACGTAAACACCGGGGAGCTGTTTTTT.

This clonotype was seen only a few times. The rearrangement uses TRBV9 and TRBJ1-3; weak D call: TRBD1 (5 bases). The CDR3 extends over 14 amino acids. The V gene lost 0 bases and the J gene lost 2 bases, with 6 bases spanning the gap. In germline, CDR1 is SGDLS, CDR2 YYNGEE. The CDR3 protein is CASSVAGPGNTIYF. CDR3 nucleotides: TGTGCCAGCAGCGTAGCAGGGCCTGGAAACACCATATATTTT.

This clonotype was recorded a few times. V gene TRBV24-1 combines with J gene TRBJ2-3, with TRBD2 identical over 9 bases. The trim removed 3 bases at V and 3 bases at J, leaving 24 bases unmatched. The CDR3 has 22 amino acids. Germline CDR1 is KGHDR and CDR2 is SFDVKD. CDR3 loop: CATSDNDPGTRREGRGTDTQYF. The CDR3 bases are TGTGCCACCAGTGATAACGATCCGGGGACTCGGCGGGAGGGCCGAGGGACAGATACGCAGTATTTT.

This clonotype has only a few counts. The gene calls are TRBV7-2 and TRBJ1-2, with a weak D call TRBD1 (6 bases). Between the trimmed V and J ends, which lost 7 bases and 4 bases, there was a span of 10 bases. The CDR3 totals 12 residues. The germline V gene has CDR1 SGHTA and CDR2 FQGNSA. CDR3 in amino acids: CASMGGPYGYTF. CDR3 DNA sequence: TGTGCCAGCATGGGGGGCCCCTATGGCTACACCTTC. Drawing the rest from reference TRBV7-2 and TRBJ1-2, the complete variable domain is GAGVSQSPSNKVTEKGKDVELRCDPISGHTALYWYRQSLGQGLEFLIYFQGNSAPDKSGLPSDRFSAERTGGSVSTLTIQRTQQEDSAVYLCASMGGPYGYTFGSGTRLTVV.

J is TRBJ2-2 and V is TRBV27; 12 bases fit TRBD2. CDR1 is MNHEY, CDR2 SMNVEV, per germline (reference sequence). CDR3 length: 19 residues. V was clipped by 0 bases and J by 3 bases; unmatched bases: 8. The CDR3 reads CASSLSRLAGEGDTGELFF. The CDR3 nucleotides read TGTGCCAGCAGTTTATCCCGACTAGCGGGAGAGGGGGACACCGGGGAGCTGTTTTTT.

This clonotype is a singleton in its sample. The rearrangement uses TRBV5-4 and TRBJ2-2, with unresolved D. The CDR3 loop spans 15 amino acids. V lost 4 bases, J lost 7 bases, and 17 bases lay in between. Looked up from germline, CDR1 is SGHNT and CDR2 is YYREEE (reference sequence). CDR3 coding DNA: TGTGCCAGCAGCAGGGATGTTATTGCCGGCGGGGAGCTGTTTTTT. This translates into CASSRDVIAGGELFF.

J is TRBJ2-7 and V is TRBV6-6, with TRBD2 identical over 16 bases. Germline V gene data show CDR1 as MNHNY and CDR2 as SVGAGI (reference sequence). The V gene end was trimmed by 11 bases and the J gene end by 1 base; junction bases not matched to a gene: 14. This CDR3 is 18 amino acids long. The CDR3 DNA is TGTGCCGGGACCGGGACTAGCGGGAGGGCCAGGGAATCCTACGAGCAGTACTTC. It encodes CAGTGTSGRARESYEQYF.

This clonotype showed up just a few times. The chain links TRBV19 to TRBJ2-2, with unresolved D. The V and J ends lost 3 bases and 0 bases respectively, with 5 bases between them. There are 14 residues in the CDR3. The germline V gene encodes CDR1 LNHDA and CDR2 SQIVND (reference sequence). CDR3 DNA sequence: TGTGCCAGTAGTATGGCAGCGAACACCGGGGAGCTGTTTTTT. Its translation is CASSMAANTGELFF.

The chain combines TRBV5-1 with TRBJ2-1, with 11 bases fitting TRBD2. Germline V gene data show CDR1 as SGHRS and CDR2 as YFSETQ. There are 16 residues in the CDR3. V trimming: 4 bases; J trimming: 7 bases; junction bases outside the gene matches: 10. In DNA, the CDR3 is TGCGCCAGCAGCCCCTATAGTAGCGGGGGGGCAAATGAGCAGTTCTTC. Its protein product is CASSPYSSGGANEQFF.

There are a few counts of this clonotype. This CDR3 is CASSLRGGLADLTDTQYF. The DNA of the CDR3 is TGTGCCAGCAGCTTAAGGGGGGGACTAGCGGACCTCACAGATACGCAGTATTTT. V gene TRBV7-3 combines with J gene TRBJ2-3; 11 nucleotides align to TRBD2. Germline-derived CDR1 and CDR2 are SGHTA and FQGTGA. The V segment lost 1 base and the J segment 2 bases; nucleotides outside the gene matches: 8. The CDR3 has 18 amino acids.

This clonotype was seen only a few times. This chain uses TRBV12-3 or TRBV12-4 with TRBJ1-2; TRBD1 is a possible D gene (6 bases). The V end was cut by 3 bases, the J end by 7 bases, with 15 bases between. This CDR3 comprises 14 residues. The chain's CDR3 is CASSFGGTGSGYTF. The CDR3 DNA reads TGTGCCAGCAGTTTTGGGGGCACAGGGAGTGGCTACACCTTC.

In its sample, this clonotype was seen a few times. The V gene is TRBV4-2, the J gene TRBJ2-3; D remains ambiguous. CDR1 LGHNA and CDR2 YNFKEQ come from the germline V gene. The CDR3 loop spans 16 amino acids. Between the trimmed V and J ends, which lost 1 base and 0 bases, there was a span of 11 bases. The CDR3 DNA reads TGTGCCAGCAGCCAAGGAAGTAGTCCTAGCACAGATACGCAGTATTTT. Encoded protein: CASSQGSSPSTDTQYF.

The table lists this clonotype with a few counts. The rearrangement uses TRBV7-3 and TRBJ2-7; TRBD1 agrees at 8 bases. CDR3 size: 14 residues. Germline V gives CDR1 SGHTA, CDR2 FQGTGA. V trimming: 3 bases; J trimming: 5 bases; junction bases outside the gene matches: 6. CDR3 amino acids: CASSFDRGPHEQYF. CDR3 nucleotides: TGTGCCAGCAGCTTCGACAGGGGCCCCCACGAGCAGTACTTC.

The chain combines TRBV4-1 with TRBJ2-5, with D perhaps given as TRBD1 or TRBD2 (6 bases each). The CDR3 runs to 19 residues. V dropped 0 bases and J dropped 5 bases, with 25 bases sitting between them. Germline V lookup: CDR1 MGHRA, CDR2 YSYEKL. The CDR3 loop reads CASSQDLSAMGGAGETQYF. The CDR3, as DNA: TGCGCCAGCAGCCAAGATCTATCGGCTATGGGGGGCGCGGGGGAGACCCAGTACTTC.

This clonotype was detected a few times. The chain combines TRBV11-2 with TRBJ2-1, with TRBD2 matching over 16 bases. J lost 8 bases, V lost 0 bases, and 10 bases had no gene match. CDR3 size: 19 residues. From germline, CDR1 is SGHAT and CDR2 FQNNGV. For the CDR3, the DNA is TGTGCCAGCAGCTTAGATACCTTTGGGACTAGCGGGAGGGAGTATGAGCAGTTCTTC. Translated: CASSLDTFGTSGREYEQFF. The variable domain in full, with the rest retrieved from reference TRBV11-2 and TRBJ2-1, is EAGVAQSPRYKIIEKRQSVAFWCNPISGHATLYWYQQILGQGPKLLIQFQNNGVVDDSQLPKDRFSAERLKGVDSTLKIQPAKLEDSAVYLCASSLDTFGTSGREYEQFFGPGTRLTVL.

This clonotype was seen ten or more times. The chain combines TRBV6-5 with TRBJ2-1; weak D call: TRBD2 (5 bases). CDR1 MNHEY and CDR2 SVGAGI come from the germline V gene. The V and J ends lost 6 bases and 4 bases respectively, with 19 bases between them. The CDR3 covers 16 residues. CDR3 nucleotide sequence: TGTGCCAGCAGCCCCTCTAACGGAGGTGGATACAATGAGCAGTTCTTC. Encoded protein: CASSPSNGGGYNEQFF.

This chain joins TRBV5-1 and TRBJ2-1, with TRBD1 matching 9 bases. The CDR3 has 15 residues. The germline V gene encodes CDR1 SGHRS and CDR2 YFSETQ. The trim removed 4 bases at V and 7 bases at J, leaving 9 bases unmatched. The CDR3 region is CASSLGTGLGNEQFF. CDR3 in DNA: TGCGCCAGCAGCCTAGGGACAGGGCTCGGGAATGAGCAGTTCTTC.

This clonotype was seen only a few times. J is TRBJ1-1 and V is TRBV20-1; maybe TRBD1 (5 bases). Germline values: CDR1 DFQATT, CDR2 SNEGSKA (reference sequence). This CDR3 is 14 amino acids long. V lost 5 bases, J lost 4 bases, and 17 bases lay in between. The CDR3 coding sequence is TGCAGTGCTCGCCCCGGGCAGGGCTCCACTGAAGCTTTCTTT. Residues: CSARPGQGSTEAFF.

This clonotype was seen a few times. The DNA for the CDR3 is TGTGCCACCAGCATGGACCCCTTCGGAGAGCAGTACTTC. This translates into CATSMDPFGEQYF. The chain joins TRBV15 to TRBJ2-7; D gene ambiguous. The CDR3 is 13 amino acids. The germline V gene has CDR1 LNHNV and CDR2 YYDKDF (reference sequence). V lost 4 bases and J lost 7, with 14 bases in between.

This clonotype showed up just a few times. This chain joins TRBV3-1 and TRBJ1-6; no firm D call. V was shortened by 2 bases and J by 7 bases, with 6 bases between the two germline ends. Per the germline V gene, CDR1 is LGHDT and CDR2 is YNNKEL (reference sequence). The CDR3 totals 13 residues. The DNA of the CDR3 is TGTGCCAGCAGCCAAAGCAACAATTCACCCCTCCACTTT. Protein: CASSQSNNSPLHF.

The chain joins TRBV6-2 or TRBV6-3 to TRBJ2-1, with D unresolved. This CDR3 is built from 14 residues. Per germline, CDR1 MNHEY and CDR2 SVGEGT. The V and J ends lost 8 bases and 3 bases respectively, with 14 bases between them. The CDR3 coding sequence is TGTGCCAGCCTTGCGGCCTCATTCTACAATGAGCAGTTCTTC. It is translated as CASLAASFYNEQFF.

The rearrangement links TRBV11-2 to TRBJ2-7; D gene uncertain. The length of the CDR3 is 13 residues. Trimming took 4 bases from V and 4 from J, leaving 11 bases between them. The germline V gene has CDR1 SGHAT and CDR2 FQNNGV. The CDR3 loop is CASSSRHYYEQYF. The CDR3 DNA reads as TGTGCCAGCAGCTCCCGACATTATTACGAGCAGTACTTC.

The chain recombines TRBV7-2 with TRBJ2-2; no clear D gene. CDR1 is SGHTA and CDR2 is FQGNSA in the germline V gene. V gave up 5 bases and J gave up 6 bases, with 16 bases separating them. This CDR3 contains 15 residues. The CDR3 sequence is CASSRDPLWSGELFF. CDR3 in DNA: TGTGCCAGCAGCCGCGACCCACTATGGTCCGGGGAGCTGTTTTTT. Using reference TRBV7-2 and TRBJ2-2 for the parts outside the CDR3, the full variable domain is GAGVSQSPSNKVTEKGKDVELRCDPISGHTALYWYRQSLGQGLEFLIYFQGNSAPDKSGLPSDRFSAERTGGSVSTLTIQRTQQEDSAVYLCASSRDPLWSGELFFGEGSRLTVL.

This clonotype was seen only a few times. The CDR3 protein is CASSQATGTLAVGTF. Here the CDR3 DNA reads TGCGCCAGCAGCCAAGCTACCGGGACCTTGGCTGTGGGCACCTTC. This sequence joins TRBV4-1 and TRBJ1-2, with D possibly matching TRBD1 (5 bases). The CDR3 consists of 15 residues. Trimming left V 1 base short and J 13 bases short, with 22 bases between. Germline CDR1 and CDR2: MGHRA and YSYEKL.

V is TRBV2 and J is TRBJ2-4, with D perhaps TRBD2 (6 bases). V lost 7 bases, J lost 4 bases, and 20 bases lay in between. Germline V gives CDR1 SNHLY, CDR2 FYNNEI. This CDR3 region has 16 residues. The CDR3 DNA sequence: TGTGCCAGCATCCCAGGAGGGAAACCAATTAAAAACATTCAGTACTTC. It translates to CASIPGGKPIKNIQYF.

Only a few counts were recorded for this clonotype. This chain links TRBV6-2 or TRBV6-3 with TRBJ2-7; 10 nucleotides line up with TRBD1. This CDR3 contains 14 residues. Trimming removed 5 bases from V and 2 bases from J; junction bases left unmatched: 3. Germline CDR1 reads MNHEY; CDR2 reads SVGEGT. The CDR3 sequence is CASSRQGATYEQYF. As DNA, the CDR3 is TGTGCCAGCAGTCGACAGGGGGCTACCTACGAGCAGTACTTC.